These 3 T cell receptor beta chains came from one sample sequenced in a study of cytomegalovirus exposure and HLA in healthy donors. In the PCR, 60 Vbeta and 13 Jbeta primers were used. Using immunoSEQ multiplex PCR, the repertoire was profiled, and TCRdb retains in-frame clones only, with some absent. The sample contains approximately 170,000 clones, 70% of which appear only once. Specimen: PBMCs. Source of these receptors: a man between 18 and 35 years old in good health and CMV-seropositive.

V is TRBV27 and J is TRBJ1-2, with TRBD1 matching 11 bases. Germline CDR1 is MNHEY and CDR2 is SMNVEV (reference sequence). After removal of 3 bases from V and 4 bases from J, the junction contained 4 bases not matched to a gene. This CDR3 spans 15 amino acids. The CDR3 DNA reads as TGTGCCAGCAGTTTCCTCGGGACAGGGGGCTATGGCTACACCTTC. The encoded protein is CASSFLGTGGYGYTF.

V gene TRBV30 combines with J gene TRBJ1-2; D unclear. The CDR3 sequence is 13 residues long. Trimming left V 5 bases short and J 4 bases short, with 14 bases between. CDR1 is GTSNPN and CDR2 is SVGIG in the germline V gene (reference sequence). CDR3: CAWVLTRGYGYTF. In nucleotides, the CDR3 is TGTGCCTGGGTCCTCACTCGGGGCTATGGCTACACCTTC.

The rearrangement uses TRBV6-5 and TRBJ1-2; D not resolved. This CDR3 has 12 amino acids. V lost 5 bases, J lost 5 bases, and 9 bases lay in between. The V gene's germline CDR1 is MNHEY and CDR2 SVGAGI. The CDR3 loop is CASSEAEYGYTF. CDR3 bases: TGTGCCAGCAGTGAGGCGGAATATGGCTACACCTTC.